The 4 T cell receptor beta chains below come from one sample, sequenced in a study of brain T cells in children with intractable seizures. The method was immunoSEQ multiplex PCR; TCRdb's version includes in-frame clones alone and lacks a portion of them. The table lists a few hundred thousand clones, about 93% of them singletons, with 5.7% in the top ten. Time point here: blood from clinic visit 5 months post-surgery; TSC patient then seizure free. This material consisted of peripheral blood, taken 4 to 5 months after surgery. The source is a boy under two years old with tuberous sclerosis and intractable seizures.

CDR3 in DNA: TGTGCCAGCAGCCGGGGGGGCTACGAGCAGTACTTC. This codes for CASSRGGYEQYF. The V gene is TRBV7-9, the J gene TRBJ2-7, with 8 bases identical to TRBD2. The CDR3 loop spans 12 amino acids. V shed 5 bases, J shed 3 bases, and the junction held 0 bases outside the gene matches. CDR1 SEHNR and CDR2 FQNEAQ come from the germline V gene (reference sequence).

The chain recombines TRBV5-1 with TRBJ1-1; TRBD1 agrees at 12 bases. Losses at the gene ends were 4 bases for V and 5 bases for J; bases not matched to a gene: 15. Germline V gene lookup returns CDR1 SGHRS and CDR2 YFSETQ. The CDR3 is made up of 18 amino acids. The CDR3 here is CASSPGVGQGARWTEAFF. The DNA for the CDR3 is TGCGCCAGCAGCCCCGGGGTGGGACAGGGGGCGAGATGGACTGAAGCTTTCTTT.

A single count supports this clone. The CDR3 nucleotides read TGTGCCACTTCTCTTAGTCCTAGCACAGATACGCAGTATTTT. Translated, it gives CATSLSPSTDTQYF. The chain recombines TRBV6-5 with TRBJ2-3; D is unclear. CDR3 size: 14 residues. Germline CDR1 and CDR2: MNHEY and SVGAGI. The V gene lost 10 bases and the J gene lost 0 bases, with 14 bases spanning the gap.

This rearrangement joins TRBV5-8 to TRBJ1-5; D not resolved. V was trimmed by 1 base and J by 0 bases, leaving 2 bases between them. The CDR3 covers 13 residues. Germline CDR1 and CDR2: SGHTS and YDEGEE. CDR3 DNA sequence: TGTGCCAGCAGCTTGAATAGCAATCAGCCCCAGCATTTT. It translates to CASSLNSNQPQHF.